This T cell receptor beta chain was retrieved from a study of cytomegalovirus exposure and HLA in healthy donors (dated by TCRdb to about 2017). Describing the broader study: An earlier analysis of roughly 500 of the donors reported about 300 Gb of sequence data and some 110 million unique TCR beta sequences obtained from roughly 170 million T cells. Both class I and class II loci were covered by HLA typing, at four-digit resolution. The number of typed donors differed by locus: about 620-640 for A, B, C, DRB1 and DQB1; 500 to 550 for DQA1; approximately 610 for DPA1; and some 470 for DPB1. Donor age, sex, ethnicity and CMV serostatus were compiled together with the repertoire data. Because of strong linkage in the cohort, five DR-DQ haplotypes were treated as single units for association and clustering. Roughly 300 gigabases of sequencing data and 78 million or so unique TCR sequences were included in an early release covering around 600 HLA-typed donors. The study aimed to test whether cataloging public T cell receptors could reveal signatures of past pathogen exposure. Among the roughly 410 genotyped donors, under 90% belonged to the genetic ancestry cluster associated with self-reported Caucasian donors. To predict cytomegalovirus infection status, the study brought together high-throughput TCR immunosequencing, statistical association of individual TCRs with disease status, and machine learning. In addition to the first cohort of about 650 subjects, a separate validation cohort of 120 different subjects was used. Among 300 to 500 genotyped donors of the cohort, an average of roughly 230,000 unique TCR beta nucleotide sequences was sequenced per donor, of which 15% to 20% were non-productive. To study patterns of TCR occurrence, a later analysis re-analyzed previously published TCR beta repertoires from 550 to 800 donors and added high-resolution HLA genotyping. Rather than drawing on any new phenotypic data, the later analysis identified candidate immune exposures from TCR beta sequences and the way those sequences occurred across donors. To decide whether each TCR beta V gene segment behaved as functional or pseudogenic, an earlier analysis of some 570 of the donors relied on high-throughput TCR beta sequencing. Every discovery cohort repertoire had been produced on one sequencing platform. A later genetic analysis took genome-wide SNP genotypes for about three fifths of the roughly 670 donors and used that subset as a discovery cohort. The study used immunosequencing to profile the T cell repertoires of approximately 640 subjects and linked those repertoires to cytomegalovirus serostatus.

In this sample, this clone turned up a few times. Its cognate antigen has yet to be identified. No much larger clone exists at a distance of one base, and base qualities are not known. In total, about 650 healthy bone marrow donors made up the cohort. Cohort members were all nominally healthy when sampled, although unrecorded immune exposures were likely present. The donor was CMV seronegative and belonged to the group of several hundred seronegative cohort members. Every donor gave a peripheral blood sample, and the peripheral blood mononuclear cells from that sample were used for TCR beta sequencing. The Qiagen DNeasy Blood Extraction Kit was used to extract genomic DNA from the blood cell samples. The paper's findings and limits, for the study overall: In a later genetic analysis, fewer N-insertions in productive TCRs were reported among donors in an Asian-associated ancestry cluster than the 666-donor mean. Some IMGT-functional V segments, including TRBV6-2 and TRBV6-3, could not be distinguished by the 87-base-pair reads and were therefore excluded. This cohort had only TCR beta chains sequenced, and the lack of alpha or paired-chain data limited which features could be detected. In an earlier analysis of over 550 of the donors, most TCR beta V segments were observed in productive rearrangements about 87% or about 30% of the time, broadly matching IMGT annotations. Because some donors lacked HLA typing at each locus, the association tests relied only on the typed subset. Compared with equally common non-associated chains, HLA-associated TCR beta chains in a later analysis were more clonally expanded and had lower generation probabilities. Presence/absence analyses assumed roughly uniform sequencing depth across donors, an assumption that may not hold. In a later analysis, TCR association rates were found to vary across HLA loci, with the most associated TCRs seen for DRB1 alleles and the fewest for HLA-C alleles. A further reported finding was that TCR beta sequences accurately predicted the HLA-A and HLA-B alleles for most subjects in the first cohort. While some public TCRs were present in many individuals, most TCR sequences turned up only very rarely across donors. Immune exposure information for the cohort was limited to CMV serostatus. An association between a missense DCLRE1C variant and V-gene and J-gene trimming of TCR beta chains was found in a later genetic analysis and replicated in an independent cohort. Strong co-occurrence of HLA alleles, especially DR and DQ, made assigning TCR associations to individual alleles difficult. A later analysis reported that several top co-occurrence clusters appeared linked to parvovirus B19, influenza, CMV and Epstein-Barr virus. The authors suggested that the approach could potentially be generalized to other disease states and immunological phenotypes. Most CMV-associated TCR beta chains appeared to be HLA-restricted in a later analysis, and the HLA associations seemed to be driven largely by CMV exposure. Three of the identified cytomegalovirus-associated TCR beta chains were confirmed in vitro to be specific for cytomegalovirus antigens. Specific HLA alleles were associated with roughly 16,000 TCR beta sequences at a false discovery rate of 0.05 in a later analysis. A group of highly shared sequence variants was considered likely to be a technical artifact of the sequencing pipeline. Because counts were too low, around 18 rarely observed V segments, including chromosome 9 orphons, were left out of the earlier analysis of roughly 600 of the donors. Linkage disequilibrium might explain the correlated functional status among segregating V segments, but an unknown experimental factor could not be ruled out. The study gave a list of under 200 TCR beta chains associated with cytomegalovirus. In both the original and validation cohorts, the classifier was reported to diagnose cytomegalovirus status with high specificity and sensitivity.

The library was built by means of the immunoSEQ multiplex PCR assay. The multiplex PCR relied on a mix of 60 forward primers for TCR Vbeta segments and 13 reverse primers for TCR Jbeta segments. The CDR3 region of rearranged TCR beta genes was amplified from genomic DNA by a multiplex PCR assay. The amplified TCR beta libraries were sequenced on the Illumina HiSeq System as 87-base-pair reads. The paper's processing steps were these. Across the 500 to 850 repertoires, a later analysis counted roughly 77 million unique TCR beta chains, 8.5 million to 12 million of which were shared by at least two donors. To remove PCR and sequencing errors, raw reads were error-corrected and collapsed into unique sequences using a nearest-neighbor algorithm that merged closely related sequences. Alignment of CDR3 sequences to IMGT reference sequences was used to assign V, D and J gene segments. For a sequence to be retained, a match of at least six nucleotides was required to both a V gene segment and a J gene segment. A rearrangement was called productive if the CDR3 had no stop codons and remained in frame with V and J, and every other rearrangement was called non-productive. CDR3 was defined by IMGT convention, running from the second conserved V-encoded cysteine to the conserved J-encoded phenylalanine. The earlier analysis of around 640 of the donors excluded sequences that lacked an unambiguous match to a single V gene segment. In an earlier analysis of several hundred of the donors, V segments were called functional above 56.7% productive rearrangements and were called segregating when the between-donor standard deviation exceeded 5%. A statistical classification framework was built to diagnose cytomegalovirus status from the catalog of TCR beta chain sequences. In a later analysis, TCR nucleotide sequences were compared against IMGT/GENE-DB human TR gene sequences so that V and J genes could be assigned. In a later analysis, CDR3 sequences and most-parsimonious VDJ recombination scenarios were assigned using the TCRdist pipeline. In a later analysis, every TCR beta chain was defined by the combination of its CDR3 amino acid sequence and its V-gene family, and reads without a unique V-gene family were dropped. To address suspected cross-contamination and a sequencing artifact, a later analysis removed approximately 600 highly shared, low-generation-probability nucleotide sequences. In a later analysis, a clonal expansion index was calculated for each public chain from normalized within-repertoire ranks of inferred template counts. Generation probabilities in a later analysis came from a VDJ recombination model fitted to out-of-frame rearrangements, and those results were checked against IGoR. In a later analysis, TCR-TCR, TCR-HLA and TCR-CMV co-occurrence was scored with hypergeometric tests, and a repertoire-size bias correction was applied to TCR pairs. False discovery rates were estimated in a later analysis by permuting HLA or CMV assignments 20 times. A later analysis grouped co-occurring TCRs with DBSCAN, adding TCRdist sequence similarity when clustering within HLA-allele-positive subsets. Repertoires with fewer than 30,000 or more than 120,000 public chains were left out of co-occurrence clustering, as were four to six repertoires with anomalous nucleotide sharing. This immuneACCESS table, as held by TCRdb, lists in-frame sequences with V and J called but not all clones. Of the missing ones, under half trace to an unresolved V gene in checked studies; the others have no known cause. From that table come the V and J calls and clone size; the DNA was used to work out D and trimming. This sample lists a few hundred thousand clones; 70% to 90% were detected once. Jointly, the top ten make up less than 2.5% of the sample.

Its CDR3 holds 14 amino acids, cysteine through phenylalanine. Just the 42-base CDR3 DNA is kept, in frame starting at base 1. The V and J ends are trimmed by 3 bases and 8 bases, leaving 13 bases between them. CDR1 and CDR2 are read off the germline V gene as MGHRA and YSYEKL. The sample consisted of PBMCs. This clonotype originated in a woman in her late teens or twenties in good health and CMV-seronegative. The chain is assembled from TRBV4-1 and TRBJ1-4; the D gene is perhaps TRBD1, from 6 matching bases. In nucleotides, the sequence is TGCGCCAGCAGCCAGACACAGGGTAACGAAAAACTGTTTTTT. Translated, this gives CASSQTQGNEKLFF.